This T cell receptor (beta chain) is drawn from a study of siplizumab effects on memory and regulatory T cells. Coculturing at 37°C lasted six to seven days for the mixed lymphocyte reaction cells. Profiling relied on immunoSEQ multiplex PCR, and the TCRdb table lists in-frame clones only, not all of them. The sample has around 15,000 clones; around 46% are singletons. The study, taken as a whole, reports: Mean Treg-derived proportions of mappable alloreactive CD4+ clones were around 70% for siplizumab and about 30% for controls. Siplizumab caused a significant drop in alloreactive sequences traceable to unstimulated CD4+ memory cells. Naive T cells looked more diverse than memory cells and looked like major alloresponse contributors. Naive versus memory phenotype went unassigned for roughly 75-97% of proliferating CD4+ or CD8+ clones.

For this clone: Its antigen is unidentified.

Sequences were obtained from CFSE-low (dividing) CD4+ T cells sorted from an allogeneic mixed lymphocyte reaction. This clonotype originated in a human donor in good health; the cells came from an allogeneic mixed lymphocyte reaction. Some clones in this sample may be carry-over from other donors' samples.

Here the CDR3 reads CASLQVGHQAFF. Here the CDR3 DNA reads TGCGCCAGCCTCCAGGTTGGACATCAAGCTTTCTTT. The chain is built from TRBV10-2 and TRBJ1-1, with D possibly being TRBD1 (5 bases). Germline loops: CDR1 WSHSY, CDR2 SAAADI. The CDR3 sequence is 12 residues long. V shed 8 bases and J shed 9 bases, with 16 bases lying between them.